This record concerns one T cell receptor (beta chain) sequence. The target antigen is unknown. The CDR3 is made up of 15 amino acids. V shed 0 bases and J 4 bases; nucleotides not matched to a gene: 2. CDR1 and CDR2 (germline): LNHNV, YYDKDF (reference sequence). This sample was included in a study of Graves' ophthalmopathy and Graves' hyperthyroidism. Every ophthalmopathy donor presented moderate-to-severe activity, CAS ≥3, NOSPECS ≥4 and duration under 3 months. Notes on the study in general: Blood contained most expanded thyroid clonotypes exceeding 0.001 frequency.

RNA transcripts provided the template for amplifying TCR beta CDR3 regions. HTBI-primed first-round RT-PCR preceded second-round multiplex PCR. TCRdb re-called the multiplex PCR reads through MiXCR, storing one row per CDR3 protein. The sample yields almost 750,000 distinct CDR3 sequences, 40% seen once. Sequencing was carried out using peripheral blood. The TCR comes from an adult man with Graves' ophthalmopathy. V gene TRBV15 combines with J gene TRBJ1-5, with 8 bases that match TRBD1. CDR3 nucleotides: TGTGCCACCAGCAGAGAGACAGGGGATAATCAGCCCCAGCATTTT. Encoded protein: CATSRETGDNQPQHF. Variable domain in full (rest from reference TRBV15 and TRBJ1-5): DAMVIQNPRYQVTQFGKPVTLSCSQTLNHNVMYWYQQKSSQAPKLLFHYYDKDFNNEADTPDNFQSRRPNTSFCFLDIRSPGLGDTAMYLCATSRETGDNQPQHFGDGTRLSIL.